The 18 T cell receptor beta chains listed next were all sequenced from one sample in a study of response to subunit inactivated influenza vaccine. Using its own MiXCR run on the RT-PCR reads, TCRdb lists one record per CDR3 protein. The table shows around 600,000 distinct CDR3 sequences, with about 11% occurring only once. Another study also made use of these data, one on T cells expressing NK-cell markers. That paper states: The authors generated TCR beta cDNA through 5'RACE template switching with UMIs.

The sample in question was PBMCs from blood, obtained on the day of vaccination. These receptors were collected from a man aged 50-59 years who received an inactivated influenza vaccine.

The V call is TRBV12-3 or TRBV12-4, the J call TRBJ2-3; 8 bases align to TRBD2. The CDR3 is made up of 14 amino acids. With V trimmed by 6 bases and J by 6 bases, 8 bases remained unmatched. In nucleotides, the CDR3 is TGTGCCAGCAGAAGAGCGGGGGAGGCGGATACGCAGTATTTT. It encodes CASRRAGEADTQYF.

The V and J genes are TRBV12-3 or TRBV12-4 and TRBJ2-3; 7 nucleotides match TRBD2. CDR3 size: 18 residues. V gave up 1 base and J gave up 6 bases; unmatched junction bases: 16. CDR3 protein: CASSLGPLSGAYGDTQYF. CDR3 bases: TGTGCCAGCAGTTTAGGCCCATTAAGCGGGGCCTACGGGGATACGCAGTATTTT.

This clonotype has a count of ten or more. The chain uses TRBV7-2 and TRBJ1-2; D remains unclear. Germline assignment: CDR1 SGHTA and CDR2 FQGNSA. The CDR3 runs to 16 residues. Trimming left V 1 base short and J 4 bases short, with 16 bases between. CDR3 sequence: CASSLVSRFASYGYTF. The CDR3 region has the DNA TGTGCCAGCAGCTTAGTTAGCAGATTTGCTTCCTATGGCTACACCTTC.

This clonotype was recorded many times. The gene calls are TRBV5-1 and TRBJ1-1, with D hard to call. The germline V and J ends were trimmed by 0 bases and 1 base, with 10 bases remaining between them. CDR1 SGHRS and CDR2 YFSETQ come from the germline V gene. CDR3 length: 15 residues. The CDR3, as DNA: TGCGCCAGCAGCTTGGCCTTGGCCGGGAACACTGAAGCTTTCTTT. Translating gives CASSLALAGNTEAFF.

This clonotype came up many times. The V call is TRBV28, the J call TRBJ2-7; 9 bases line up with TRBD1. Germline V lookup: CDR1 MDHEN, CDR2 SYDVKM. The V segment lost 7 bases and the J segment 3 bases; nucleotides outside the gene matches: 10. The CDR3 contains 15 residues. CDR3 DNA: TGTGCCAGCACTAAAGAGGGGACAGGGCACTACGAGCAGTACTTC. Its protein is CASTKEGTGHYEQYF.

This clonotype was seen a few times. The rearrangement links TRBV20-1 to TRBJ1-2; D unclear. There are 13 residues in the CDR3. Looked up from germline, CDR1 is DFQATT and CDR2 is SNEGSKA (reference sequence). Trimming removed 3 bases at V and 2 bases at J, with 10 bases between. The CDR3 bases are TGCAGTGCTAGGGCCCAGGTCAACTATGGCTACACCTTC. Its translation is CSARAQVNYGYTF.

The genes are TRBV5-1 and TRBJ2-5; 9 bases match TRBD1. The CDR3 contains 16 residues. The ends lost 0 bases at V and 4 bases at J; junction bases unmatched: 7. The germline V gene has CDR1 SGHRS and CDR2 YFSETQ. CDR3 residues: CASSLGPGQGGETQYF. The DNA of the CDR3 is TGCGCCAGCAGCTTGGGACCGGGACAGGGAGGAGAGACCCAGTACTTC.

The chain joins TRBV2 to TRBJ2-1, with 8 bases aligning to TRBD2. CDR3 length: 17 amino acids. V gave up 6 bases and J gave up 3 bases; unmatched junction bases: 13. Per germline, CDR1 SNHLY and CDR2 FYNNEI. Written as DNA, the CDR3 is TGTGCCAGCAGCCTTCTGAATAGCGGGGTCTTCTACAATGAGCAGTTCTTC. The encoded protein is CASSLLNSGVFYNEQFF. Based on the CDR3 plus reference TRBV2 and TRBJ2-1, the full variable domain is EPEVTQTPSHQVTQMGQEVILRCVPISNHLYFYWYRQILGQKVEFLVSFYNNEISEKSEIFDDQFSVERPDGSNFTLKIRSTKLEDSAMYFCASSLLNSGVFYNEQFFGPGTRLTVL.

This clonotype was recorded a few times. The chain joins TRBV5-1 to TRBJ2-5; a possible D gene is TRBD2 (5 bases). CDR3 length: 15 residues. Germline values: CDR1 SGHRS, CDR2 YFSETQ. The ends were cut back, 0 bases at V and 2 bases at J, with 11 bases in the middle. CDR3 DNA: TGCGCCAGCAGCTTGGCCCCCAGCGGACAAGAGACCCAGTACTTC. Amino acid sequence: CASSLAPSGQETQYF. Combining the CDR3 with reference TRBV5-1 and TRBJ2-5 gives the whole variable domain KAGVTQTPRYLIKTRGQQVTLSCSPISGHRSVSWYQQTPGQGLQFLFEYFSETQRNKGNFPGRFSGRQFSNSRSEMNVSTLELGDSALYLCASSLAPSGQETQYFGPGTRLLVL.

This clonotype was seen a few times. V usage is TRBV5-5 and J usage is TRBJ2-1; a weak D match, TRBD2 (6 bases). V lost 2 bases to trimming and J lost 9 bases, with 18 bases between them. This CDR3 is 15 amino acids long. Germline CDR1 SGHKS, CDR2 YYEKEE (reference sequence). The CDR3 nucleotides read TGTGCCAGCAGCTTCGGGAGTCCAAGCGGTGGTGAGCAGTTCTTC. As protein: CASSFGSPSGGEQFF.

This chain links TRBV12-3 or TRBV12-4 with TRBJ2-7; tentative D call: TRBD2 (5 bases). The CDR3 spans 12 residues. V lost 5 bases and J 6 bases, leaving 11 bases between the germline ends. CDR3 in amino acids: CASSTTTSEQYF. The CDR3, as DNA: TGTGCCAGCAGTACAACTACTAGCGAGCAGTACTTC.

This clonotype was seen repeatedly, ten times or more. This rearrangement joins TRBV5-1 to TRBJ1-1; D not resolved. V was cut by 0 bases and J by 5 bases, with 5 bases left in between. In germline, CDR1 is SGHRS, CDR2 YFSETQ. The CDR3 contains 12 residues. The CDR3 region has the DNA TGCGCCAGCAGCTTGGGGAGGACTGAAGCTTTCTTT. It codes for CASSLGRTEAFF.

The rearrangement uses TRBV29-1 and TRBJ1-4, with 8 bases matching TRBD1. Per the germline V gene, CDR1 is SQVTM and CDR2 is ANQGSEA. V trimming: 1 base; J trimming: 10 bases; junction bases outside the gene matches: 8. The CDR3 sequence is 14 residues long. The CDR3 loop reads CSVEVRGPKRKLFF. In DNA form, the CDR3 reads TGCAGCGTTGAAGTCAGGGGGCCCAAGAGAAAACTGTTTTTT. The entire variable domain, with the rest obtained from reference TRBV29-1 and TRBJ1-4, is as follows: SAVISQKPSRDICQRGTSLTIQCQVDSQVTMMFWYRQQPGQSLTLIATANQGSEATYESGFVIDKFPISRPNLTFSTLTVSNMSPEDSSIYLCSVEVRGPKRKLFFGSGTQLSVL.

This clonotype was found many times. The chain carries TRBV5-1 and TRBJ1-1; no reliable D call. From germline, CDR1 is SGHRS and CDR2 YFSETQ. Trimming took 3 bases from V and 7 from J, leaving 10 bases between them. The CDR3 is 12 residues long. The CDR3 sequence: CASSSGPHEAFF. Written as DNA, the CDR3 is TGCGCCAGCAGCTCTGGACCGCATGAAGCTTTCTTT.

The gene calls are TRBV5-1 and TRBJ2-6; a possible D gene is TRBD1 (6 bases). The germline gives CDR1 SGHRS, CDR2 YFSETQ. Trimming took 0 bases from V and 3 from J, leaving 13 bases between them. The CDR3 is 17 amino acids. CDR3 DNA sequence: TGCGCCAGCAGCTTGGGTTCAGGGGCTAATGGGGCCAACGTCCTGACTTTC. Residues: CASSLGSGANGANVLTF.

This clonotype was seen a few times. The V gene is TRBV6-1, the J gene TRBJ2-5; 8 nucleotides agree with TRBD1. The CDR3 is 15 residues long. V lost 7 bases and J lost 5; bases outside the gene matches: 12. Germline V gene data show CDR1 as MNHNS and CDR2 as SASEGT. Here the CDR3 reads CASIAFQGAGETQYF. The CDR3 DNA sequence: TGTGCCAGCATCGCCTTCCAGGGGGCTGGGGAGACCCAGTACTTC.

The chain has TRBV5-4 and TRBJ2-1; 9 positions agree with TRBD2. J lost 3 bases, V lost 0 bases, and 4 bases had no gene match. The CDR3 consists of 16 residues. CDR1 SGHNT and CDR2 YYREEE come from the germline V gene (reference sequence). CDR3 sequence reads: CASSLDGGGGYNEQFF. As DNA, the CDR3 is TGTGCCAGCAGCTTGGACGGCGGGGGGGGCTACAATGAGCAGTTCTTC. The complete variable domain, with remaining parts taken from reference TRBV5-4 and TRBJ2-1, reads ETGVTQSPTHLIKTRGQQVTLRCSSQSGHNTVSWYQQALGQGPQFIFQYYREEENGRGNFPPRFSGLQFPNYSSELNVNALELDDSALYLCASSLDGGGGYNEQFFGPGTRLTVL.

The V gene is TRBV28, the J gene TRBJ2-7; D might be TRBD2 (6 bases). Germline V gives CDR1 MDHEN, CDR2 SYDVKM. The CDR3 loop spans 13 amino acids. Deletions cut 6 bases from V and 2 bases from J, with 11 bases between. CDR3 in amino acids: CASSGGFPYEQYF. In nucleotides, the CDR3 is TGTGCCAGCAGCGGGGGATTCCCCTACGAGCAGTACTTC.